The T cell receptor (beta chain) under discussion was sequenced for a study of human T cells and chemical hapten exposure. Study overall: Small volume differences among pooled libraries mainly caused per-sample TCR yield variation.

This clonotype showed up just a few times. Time point: patch test 1, 2 weeks after DPC sensitization. Regarding treatment: therapeutic diphenylcyclopropenone sensitization with weekly scalp DPC. TCRdb re-called the RACE reads with MiXCR, one entry per CDR3 protein. The profile shows fewer than 150,000 distinct CDR3 sequences, approximately 14% of them singletons. The source material was whole blood, sampled in connection with sensitization to the hapten diphenylcyclopropenone (DPC). The source is a young man with alopecia areata. Some clones in this sample may be carry-over from other donors' samples.

CDR3 sequence reads: CASSHGRGTGELFF. The CDR3, as DNA: TGTGCCAGTAGTCACGGGAGGGGAACCGGGGAGCTGTTTTTT. The chain combines TRBV19 with TRBJ2-2, with TRBD2 matching 8 bases. Looked up from germline, CDR1 is LNHDA and CDR2 is SQIVND (reference sequence). The CDR3 extends over 14 amino acids. The V and J ends lost 5 bases and 5 bases, in that order; junction bases with no gene match: 4.